This entry features one T cell receptor beta chain sequence. This CDR3 has 16 residues. Trimming removed 6 bases from V and 2 bases from J; junction bases left unmatched: 9. Germline V CDR1 and CDR2: SGHDN, FVKESK. Libraries were prepared by immunoSEQ multiplex PCR; TCRdb keeps only in-frame clonotypes and omits some of them. Of 130,000 to 150,000 clones in the sample, approximately 80% were seen once. This specimen belongs to a study of blood T cell repertoires in COVID-19. Study information: Sources were T cells, B-cell-depleted T cells, or PBMCs; the material itself was cDNA or gDNA.

The rearrangement uses TRBV14 and TRBJ2-1; 8 nucleotides match TRBD2. Sequenced sample: peripheral blood. This clonotype was obtained from a woman aged 40 to 49 with active or convalescent COVID-19. The CDR3 loop is CASSRWREVAYNEQFF. The CDR3 region has the DNA TGTGCCAGCAGTCGGTGGCGGGAGGTTGCCTACAATGAGCAGTTCTTC.